The text below deals with one TCR beta chain. Its matching antigen is unknown. The sample originates from a study of OX40 agonist ivuxolimab in advanced cancers. Overall study context: Three individuals attained partial responses, comprising one hepatocellular carcinoma case and two cutaneous melanoma cases. Study-level findings and limits: Low clonal expansion, among the lowest seen, marked partial responders at 0.1-3.0 mg/kg.

The protocol was immunoSEQ multiplex PCR, while the TCRdb copy is restricted to in-frame clones and leaves out a portion. The sample includes about 88,000 clones, approximately 89% of them seen just once. Germline V gene lookup returns CDR1 SGHTA and CDR2 FQGTGA. Trimming removed 5 bases at V and 6 bases at J, with 5 bases between. The CDR3 has 11 amino acids. The chain links TRBV7-3 to TRBJ2-1, with D uncertain. The specimen comprised CD4+ or CD8+ T cells sorted from blood, sampled in a trial of the OX40 agonist ivuxolimab. This clonotype originated in an adult with an advanced solid tumor such as melanoma, head and neck, liver or kidney cancer. CDR3 residues: CASSLTNEQFF. The CDR3 nucleotides read TGTGCCAGCAGCCTGACCAATGAGCAGTTCTTC.